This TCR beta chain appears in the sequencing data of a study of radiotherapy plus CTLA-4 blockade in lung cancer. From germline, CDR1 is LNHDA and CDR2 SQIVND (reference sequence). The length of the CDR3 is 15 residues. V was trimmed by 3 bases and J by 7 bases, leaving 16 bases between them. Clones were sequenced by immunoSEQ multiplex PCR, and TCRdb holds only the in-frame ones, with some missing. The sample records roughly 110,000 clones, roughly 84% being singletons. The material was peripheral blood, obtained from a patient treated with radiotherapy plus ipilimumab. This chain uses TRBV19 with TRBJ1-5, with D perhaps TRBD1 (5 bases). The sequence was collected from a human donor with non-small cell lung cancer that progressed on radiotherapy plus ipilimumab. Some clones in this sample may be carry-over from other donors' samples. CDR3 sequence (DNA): TGTGCCAGTAGTATCCACCCCTCACAGGAACAGCCCCAGCATTTT. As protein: CASSIHPSQEQPQHF.